This TCR beta chain derives from a study of technical replicates of blood from a few donors. Sequencing was performed with immunoSEQ multiplex PCR; in TCRdb, only in-frame clones are kept and a portion is missing. The sample lists about 62,000 clones; around 87% were seen once. V shed 6 bases and J shed 1 base, with 12 bases lying between them. Per the germline V gene, CDR1 is SNHLY and CDR2 is FYNNEI. The CDR3 spans 14 residues. The chain links TRBV2 to TRBJ1-1; the D gene is possibly TRBD1 (6 bases). The origin of this receptor is a human donor in good health. Some clones in this sample may be carry-over from other donors' samples. Sequenced sample: PBMCs. DNA of the CDR3: TGTGCCAGCAGGGGGGCAGGGGAGAACACTGAAGCTTTCTTT. Protein product: CASRGAGENTEAFF. The entire variable domain, with the rest obtained from reference TRBV2 and TRBJ1-1, is as follows: EPEVTQTPSHQVTQMGQEVILRCVPISNHLYFYWYRQILGQKVEFLVSFYNNEISEKSEIFDDQFSVERPDGSNFTLKIRSTKLEDSAMYFCASRGAGENTEAFFGQGTRLTVV.